Listed below are T cell receptor beta chains from one sample, sequenced in a study of cytomegalovirus exposure and HLA in healthy donors. Here immunoSEQ multiplex PCR was the method, and the copy in TCRdb shows in-frame clones only, minus some. The repertoire includes about 140,000 clones, almost 85% of them detected once, and approximately 3.2% sits in the top ten. The source material was PBMCs. These receptors were collected from a man between 18 and 35 years old in good health and CMV-seropositive. Both conserved end residues are part of each CDR3.

15	TRBV27	TRBJ2-7	CASSLIRGTGYEQYF
14	TRBV5-1	TRBJ1-4	CASSLWGLNEKLFF
15	TRBV28	TRBJ1-2	CASGEGWVGNYGYTF
13	TRBV29-1	TRBJ2-2	CSVSLQSTGELFF
14	TRBV5-6	TRBJ2-5	CASSRGQGEETQYF
13	TRBV5-4	TRBJ2-3	CASSLELLDTQYF
16	TRBV5-1	TRBJ1-1	CASSASQGARNTEAFF
15	TRBV2	TRBJ1-5	CASSAQGISNQPQHF
14	TRBV2	TRBJ2-7	CASSQQESSYEQYF
15	TRBV6-5	TRBJ1-1	CASSYSSQGKAEAFF
13	TRBV28	TRBJ1-5	CATGDRVSQPQHF
15	TRBV6-1	TRBJ1-2	CASTTQREVMGGYTF
14	TRBV7-9	TRBJ2-1	CASTLASGSTEQFF
14	TRBV27	TRBJ2-3	CASNWGTISEPQYF
16	TRBV5-1	TRBJ2-4	CASSPGGQIAKNIQYF
18	TRBV27	TRBJ2-7	CASSLKSGTSGGSYEQYF
15	TRBV6-5	TRBJ1-2	CASSYREDSNYGYTF
17	TRBV19	TRBJ2-5	CASSRGWTSGPQETQYF
16	TRBV5-1	TRBJ2-3	CASSLERGGATDTQYF
15	TRBV25-1	TRBJ2-7	CASGSTFSTLREQYF
15	TRBV13	TRBJ2-1	CASSPPGQGPNEQFF
13	TRBV6-5	TRBJ1-1	CASSRTGGTEAFF
15	TRBV11-2	TRBJ2-3	CASSRLAGVTDTQYF
17	TRBV7-3	TRBJ2-2	CASSLTTSGWNTGELFF
14	TRBV30	TRBJ2-4	CAWRMAGAVDIQYF
16	TRBV30	TRBJ2-2	CAWSVPPRIRVGELFF
12	TRBV6-6	TRBJ2-7	CASSPAVYEQYF
16	TRBV13	TRBJ2-1	CASSFWVRTGGNEQFF
13	TRBV9	TRBJ2-1	CASGTGIANEQFF
14	TRBV11-2	TRBJ2-5	CASSSLQAPGTQYF
16	TRBV4-1	TRBJ2-7	CASSETHGQGAYEQYF
15	TRBV27	TRBJ1-2	CASRPNRDSSYGYTF
17	TRBV13	TRBJ2-7	CASSLWGGDGKTYEQYF
13	TRBV28	TRBJ1-5	CASTSGGGQPQHF
14	TRBV7-8	TRBJ2-7	CASSPDRLPYEQYF
17	TRBV15	TRBJ2-1	CATSRLPGLEIIHEQFF
17	TRBV28	TRBJ2-7	CASSLETSGDDTYEQYF
15	TRBV9	TRBJ2-5	CASSVTRGSGETQYF
14	TRBV6-1	TRBJ2-5	CASRDRVFGETQYF
16	TRBV2	TRBJ2-5	CASGRPGTGSVETQYF
15	TRBV9	TRBJ1-1	CASSPGGSRPTEAFF
13	TRBV19	TRBJ1-2	CASSRGSVYGYTF
15	TRBV5-1	TRBJ2-1	CASSSGTSGSEPQFF
14	TRBV6-1	TRBJ2-6	CASVGGAGANVLTF
16	TRBV13	TRBJ2-3	CASSLDAGRFTDTQYF
14	TRBV9	TRBJ1-1	CASSVGVLNTEAFF
15	TRBV29-1	TRBJ2-7	CSVEQQGIQDYEQYF